The 9 T cell receptor beta chains below were found in one sample sequenced in a study of blood T cells in healthy people across ages. Sample-barcoded 5' priming and a J-beta primer mix drove a second PCR of 7 to 11 cycles. Each CDR3 protein is one row after TCRdb ran MiXCR on the 5' RACE reads. The sample contains hundreds of thousands of distinct CDR3 sequences, less than 45% of which appear only once. Sequenced material: blood. These TCRs come from a man older than 75 in good health.

CDR3 protein: CASSHRTSVEGYGYTF. The CDR3 DNA reads as TGTGCCAGCAGTCACCGGACAAGCGTGGAAGGCTATGGCTACACCTTC. The chain employs TRBV27 and TRBJ1-2, with D perhaps TRBD1 (5 bases). The germline CDR1 and CDR2 sequences are MNHEY and SMNVEV (reference sequence). The CDR3 is 16 residues long. Trimming left V 5 bases short and J 4 bases short, with 20 bases between.

This clonotype has a handful of counts. The CDR3 sequence: CAISAGTGATYEQYF. The CDR3, as DNA: TGTGCCATCAGTGCCGGGACAGGGGCCACCTACGAGCAGTACTTC. The chain uses TRBV10-3 and TRBJ2-7, with 10 bases that match TRBD1. The V gene end was trimmed by 4 bases and the J gene end by 2 bases; junction bases not matched to a gene: 5. The CDR3 length is 15 residues. The germline CDR1 and CDR2 sequences are ENHRY and SYGVKD.

Only a few counts were recorded for this clonotype. This chain joins TRBV5-1 and TRBJ2-3; unclear D gene. Per germline, CDR1 SGHRS and CDR2 YFSETQ. This CDR3 comprises 13 residues. The V and J ends lost 1 base and 4 bases respectively, with 7 bases between them. In DNA, the CDR3 is TGCGCCAGCAGCTTGATCCCGGCAGATACGCAGTATTTT. Amino acid sequence: CASSLIPADTQYF.

This clonotype was seen a handful of times. The chain has TRBV6-2 or TRBV6-3 and TRBJ2-1; 9 bases map to TRBD2. V gave up 8 bases and J gave up 2 bases; unmatched junction bases: 10. The CDR3 runs to 16 residues. Germline assignment: CDR1 MNHEY and CDR2 SVGEGT. The CDR3 loop reads CASGTSSSSPYNEQFF. The CDR3 bases are TGTGCCAGCGGGACTAGCAGTTCCAGCCCCTACAATGAGCAGTTCTTC.

This clonotype was counted between two and nine times. J is TRBJ2-3 and V is TRBV9; TRBD2 matches 11 bases. This CDR3 is built from 19 residues. V lost 0 bases, J lost 0 bases, and 9 bases stayed unmatched. Germline values: CDR1 SGDLS, CDR2 YYNGEE. CDR3 amino acids: CASSVDFGASGRSTDTQYF. The DNA of the CDR3 is TGTGCCAGCAGCGTAGACTTCGGGGCTAGCGGGAGGAGCACAGATACGCAGTATTTT.

The chain combines TRBV6-1 with TRBJ2-1; D call uncertain. Trimming pared 4 bases from V and 4 bases from J, leaving 8 bases between. Germline assignment: CDR1 MNHNS and CDR2 SASEGT. The CDR3 has 13 residues. Written as DNA, the CDR3 is TGTGCCAGCAGTGCTACAGTTTACAATGAGCAGTTCTTC. Translation gives CASSATVYNEQFF.

CDR3 nucleotide sequence: TGTGCCAGCAGCCCGCGACAGAAATACAATGAGCAGTTCTTC. It yields the protein CASSPRQKYNEQFF. The rearrangement joins TRBV7-6 to TRBJ2-1, with D possibly TRBD1 on 5 matching bases. Germline-derived CDR1 and CDR2 are SGHVS and FNYEAQ. V was pared by 5 bases and J by 4 bases, with 12 bases between. This CDR3 comprises 14 residues.

This chain joins TRBV7-2 and TRBJ2-5, with 14 bases identical to TRBD2. The junction had 9 bases not matched to a gene; V was cut back by 2 bases and J by 7 bases. The germline CDR1 and CDR2 sequences are SGHTA and FQGNSA. CDR3 length: 17 amino acids. DNA of the CDR3: TGTGCCAGCAGCTTACCCGGGACTAGCGGGAGTTTGGGGACCCAGTACTTC. This codes for CASSLPGTSGSLGTQYF.

This clonotype was seen a handful of times. The chain carries TRBV28 and TRBJ2-1; 11 nucleotides agree with TRBD2. The V gene's germline CDR1 is MDHEN and CDR2 SYDVKM. Germline trimming cut 6 bases from V and 6 bases from J; bases unmatched to any gene: 7. This CDR3 contains 15 residues. CDR3 sequence reads: CASRSLAGGPNEQFF. In DNA, the CDR3 is TGTGCCAGCAGGTCATTAGCGGGAGGGCCCAATGAGCAGTTCTTC.